A single sample gave rise to the 27 T cell receptor beta chains below, sequenced in a study of CD8+CD57+ T cells in acquired aplastic anemia. Genomic DNA, the template, was used for profiling of the TCR beta VDJ and CDR3. TCRdb re-called the reads with MiXCR, one entry per CDR3 protein. The sample comprises about 42,000 distinct CDR3 sequences, approximately 67% of which are singletons, and around a quarter rests with the top ten. The sequenced sample was sorted CD4+, CD8+, or CD8+CD57+ T cells (not recorded which) from PBMCs. These receptors came from a human donor in good health, serving as a control.

The chain combines TRBV25-1 with TRBJ2-3; TRBD1 or TRBD2 may be the D gene (5 bases each). The V end lost 10 bases, the J end lost 15 bases, and 17 bases lay between the germline ends. There are 10 residues in the CDR3. Germline lookup yields CDR1 MGHDK and CDR2 SYGVNS. The CDR3 loop reads CAIVGKRGYF. CDR3 nucleotide sequence: TGTGCCATAGTCGGTAAACGGGGCTATTTT.

The V and J genes are TRBV20-1 and TRBJ2-7; 11 bases line up with TRBD2. The CDR3 sequence is 16 residues long. V was pared by 0 bases and J by 5 bases, with 9 bases of the junction left unmatched. CDR1 and CDR2 from the germline V gene are DFQATT and SNEGSKA (reference sequence). For the CDR3, the DNA is TGCAGTGCTAGAGATTCGAGACTAGCGGGACTCGACGAGCAGTACTTC. Translating gives CSARDSRLAGLDEQYF.

The chain joins TRBV24-1 to TRBJ2-7; 8 bases are a match to TRBD1. Germline lookup yields CDR1 KGHDR and CDR2 SFDVKD. V gave up 0 bases and J gave up 2 bases; unmatched junction bases: 2. The length of the CDR3 is 15 residues. The CDR3 nucleotides are TGTGCCACCAGTGATTTGCAGGGGGCCGCCTACGAGCAGTACTTC. As protein: CATSDLQGAAYEQYF.

This chain links TRBV9 with TRBJ1-2; the D gene is possibly TRBD1 (5 bases). V lost 4 bases and J 4 bases, leaving 14 bases between the germline ends. CDR1 SGDLS and CDR2 YYNGEE come from the germline V gene. This CDR3 has 14 amino acids. CDR3 residues: CASSPHEGSYGYTF. The CDR3 DNA follows: TGTGCCAGCAGCCCCCATGAGGGGAGCTATGGCTACACCTTC. The full variable domain, in which reference TRBV9 and TRBJ1-2 provide the parts outside the CDR3, is DSGVTQTPKHLITATGQRVTLRCSPRSGDLSVYWYQQSLDQGLQFLIQYYNGEERAKGNILERFSAQQFPDLHSELNLSSLELGDSALYFCASSPHEGSYGYTFGSGTRLTVV.

There are many counts of this clonotype. This sequence joins TRBV12-3 or TRBV12-4 and TRBJ2-3; 9 bases map to TRBD2. After removal of 2 bases from V and 7 bases from J, the junction contained 7 bases not matched to a gene. The CDR3 is 15 residues long. The CDR3 DNA reads as TGTGCCAGCAGTTTACAGGCGGGGGGGCCCCATACGCAGTATTTT. This translates into CASSLQAGGPHTQYF.

The V gene is TRBV5-4, the J gene TRBJ2-1, with 10 bases lining up with TRBD2. Unmatched junction bases numbered 1, after V lost 2 bases and J lost 5 bases. This CDR3 region has 14 residues. Germline loops: CDR1 SGHNT, CDR2 YYREEE (reference sequence). DNA of the CDR3: TGTGCCAGCAGCTTAAGCGGGGGGGACAATGAGCAGTTCTTC. Protein sequence: CASSLSGGDNEQFF.

In this sample, this clonotype is medium-sized. The CDR3 sequence: CSAHEGGDEAFF. For the CDR3, the DNA is TGCAGCGCCCATGAAGGGGGCGATGAAGCTTTCTTT. The V call is TRBV29-1, the J call TRBJ1-1; TRBD1 matches 7 bases. J gave up 7 bases and V 7 bases, and 9 bases lay outside the gene matches. Per the germline V gene, CDR1 is SQVTM and CDR2 is ANQGSEA. The CDR3 extends over 12 amino acids. Filled out from reference TRBV29-1 and TRBJ1-1, the complete variable domain reads SAVISQKPSRDICQRGTSLTIQCQVDSQVTMMFWYRQQPGQSLTLIATANQGSEATYESGFVIDKFPISRPNLTFSTLTVSNMSPEDSSIYLCSAHEGGDEAFFGQGTRLTVV.

This clonotype was seen ten or more times. The DNA for the CDR3 is TGTGCCAGCAGTTTTTCAGGGAGCACTGAAGCTTTCTTT. This encodes CASSFSGSTEAFF. The rearrangement links TRBV27 to TRBJ1-1; perhaps TRBD1 as D (5 bases). Trimming took 3 bases from V and 4 from J, leaving 9 bases between them. Germline assignment: CDR1 MNHEY and CDR2 SMNVEV (reference sequence). The CDR3 is 13 residues long.

The chain carries TRBV25-1 and TRBJ2-7, with 13 nucleotides matching TRBD2. The CDR3 is made up of 13 amino acids. Germline V gene lookup returns CDR1 MGHDK and CDR2 SYGVNS. Trimming cost V 8 bases and J 4 bases; bases outside gene matches: 2. The CDR3 sequence is CASGGLAGYEQYF. The CDR3 DNA follows: TGTGCCAGCGGGGGACTAGCGGGATACGAGCAGTACTTC.

This chain uses TRBV20-1 with TRBJ2-1; 10 nucleotides match TRBD1. V dropped 3 bases and J dropped 1; count of bases not matched to a gene: 0. Germline-derived CDR1 and CDR2 are DFQATT and SNEGSKA (reference sequence). This CDR3 is built from 14 residues. The CDR3 loop is CSARDRGSYNEQFF. The CDR3 DNA reads TGCAGTGCTAGGGACAGGGGGTCCTACAATGAGCAGTTCTTC.

This clonotype was counted many times. V usage is TRBV12-3 or TRBV12-4 and J usage is TRBJ1-2, with TRBD1 as a possible D gene (5 bases). The length of the CDR3 is 15 residues. V was clipped by 1 base and J by 8 bases, with 17 bases between them. CDR3 sequence reads: CASSLGLRVPLGYTF. Here the CDR3 DNA reads TGTGCCAGCAGTTTAGGACTCAGGGTACCTTTAGGCTACACCTTC.

V and J are TRBV2 and TRBJ2-5; TRBD1 agrees at 7 bases. Germline trimming cut 6 bases from V and 1 base from J; bases unmatched to any gene: 20. The CDR3 length is 19 residues. Germline V lookup: CDR1 SNHLY, CDR2 FYNNEI. CDR3 sequence reads: CASSQEKWDSNPRQETQYF. Written as DNA, the CDR3 is TGTGCCAGCAGCCAAGAGAAGTGGGACAGCAATCCCCGCCAAGAGACCCAGTACTTC. Full variable domain (outside the CDR3, taken from reference TRBV2 and TRBJ2-5): EPEVTQTPSHQVTQMGQEVILRCVPISNHLYFYWYRQILGQKVEFLVSFYNNEISEKSEIFDDQFSVERPDGSNFTLKIRSTKLEDSAMYFCASSQEKWDSNPRQETQYFGPGTRLLVL.

The chain links TRBV15 to TRBJ2-3; 7 bases align to TRBD1. Germline V gene data show CDR1 as LNHNV and CDR2 as YYDKDF (reference sequence). The CDR3 has 14 amino acids. J gave up 4 bases and V 1 base, and 2 bases lay outside the gene matches. The CDR3 region has the DNA TGTGCCACCAGCAGAGGAACAGGGGCAGATACGCAGTATTTT. The encoded protein is CATSRGTGADTQYF.

The chain has TRBV25-1 and TRBJ2-7, with D possibly TRBD1 on 5 matching bases. From germline, CDR1 is MGHDK and CDR2 SYGVNS. There are 13 residues in the CDR3. V lost 3 bases and J lost 2, with 8 bases in between. This chain's CDR3 is CASSEQGPYEQYF. DNA for the CDR3: TGTGCCAGCAGTGAGCAGGGTCCCTACGAGCAGTACTTC.

V gene TRBV11-2 combines with J gene TRBJ2-7, with TRBD1 matching over 7 bases. The V and J ends lost 2 bases and 0 bases, in that order; junction bases with no gene match: 7. The length of the CDR3 is 16 residues. Germline CDR1 reads SGHAT; CDR2 reads FQNNGV. CDR3 DNA sequence: TGTGCCAGCAGCTTACGCGGACAGGTTCTCTCCTACGAGCAGTACTTC. Translated: CASSLRGQVLSYEQYF. Using reference TRBV11-2 and TRBJ2-7 for the parts outside the CDR3, the full variable domain is EAGVAQSPRYKIIEKRQSVAFWCNPISGHATLYWYQQILGQGPKLLIQFQNNGVVDDSQLPKDRFSAERLKGVDSTLKIQPAKLEDSAVYLCASSLRGQVLSYEQYFGPGTRLTVT.

This chain links TRBV10-1 with TRBJ2-7; 10 bases agree with TRBD1. V dropped 0 bases and J dropped 4; count of bases not matched to a gene: 0. The CDR3 is 14 amino acids. In germline, CDR1 is WNHNN, CDR2 SYGVQD (reference sequence). In DNA form, the CDR3 reads TGCGCCAGCAGTGAGTCGGGACAGGGGTACGAGCAGTACTTC. It encodes CASSESGQGYEQYF.

This clonotype was seen many times. The rearrangement uses TRBV6-5 and TRBJ2-1; 7 bases align to TRBD1. Germline V gene sequence: CDR1 MNHEY, CDR2 SVGAGI. This CDR3 is built from 15 residues. V lost 4 bases and J lost 8; bases outside the gene matches: 11. CDR3 loop: CASSWDSEAVDEQFF. The CDR3 DNA reads as TGTGCCAGCAGTTGGGACAGTGAAGCCGTGGATGAGCAGTTCTTC.

The V call is TRBV20-1, the J call TRBJ2-7; weak D call: TRBD1 (6 bases). Germline CDR1 and CDR2: DFQATT and SNEGSKA (reference sequence). V lost 1 base and J 3 bases, leaving 16 bases between the germline ends. This CDR3 has 15 residues. CDR3 protein: CSARVGDRIDYEQYF. As DNA, the CDR3 is TGCAGTGCTAGAGTAGGAGACAGGATTGACTACGAGCAGTACTTC.

The chain joins TRBV20-1 to TRBJ1-2; D is undetermined. In germline, CDR1 is DFQATT, CDR2 SNEGSKA (reference sequence). The CDR3 totals 13 residues. V gave up 3 bases and J gave up 1 base, with 9 bases separating them. The CDR3 coding sequence is TGCAGTGCTAGTCTTTCGAATAACTATGGCTACACCTTC. It codes for CSASLSNNYGYTF.

This rearrangement joins TRBV2 to TRBJ1-5, with D unclear. V lost 3 bases and J 0 bases, leaving 9 bases between the germline ends. Germline V CDR1 and CDR2: SNHLY, FYNNEI. The CDR3 extends over 15 amino acids. The CDR3 sequence: CASSERGDSNQPQHF. The CDR3 DNA reads TGTGCCAGCAGTGAGCGGGGAGATAGCAATCAGCCCCAGCATTTT.

The chain has TRBV25-1 and TRBJ2-1; 12 bases align to TRBD2. The CDR3 extends over 20 amino acids. The germline gives CDR1 MGHDK, CDR2 SYGVNS. V lost 0 bases and J lost 2; bases outside the gene matches: 11. The CDR3 is CASSEYGSASSGGAYNEQFF. The CDR3 DNA reads TGTGCCAGCAGTGAATACGGGTCCGCCTCTAGCGGGGGGGCCTACAATGAGCAGTTCTTC.

About this clonotype itself: One junction end disagrees with the germline gene, perhaps due to a read error. V usage is TRBV4-1 and J usage is TRBJ2-7, with 8 nucleotides matching TRBD2. The CDR3 covers 16 residues. The germline CDR1 and CDR2 sequences are MGHRA and YSYEKL. The CDR3 is CASSQDLYGGAAEQYF. The DNA of the CDR3 is TGTGCCAGCAGCCAAGATCTATACGGGGGGGCGGCCGAGCAGTACTTC.

A remark on this clonotype: A read error may be the cause here, since a much bigger clone is one base away. The chain combines TRBV12-3 or TRBV12-4 with TRBJ1-5, with no clear D. The CDR3 runs 16 residues. Trimming took 3 bases from V and 4 from J, leaving 16 bases between them. In DNA form, the CDR3 reads TGTGCCAGCAGTTTTCCTAATTTGGGCAGTAATCAGCCCCAGCATTTT. Its protein is CASSFPNLGSNQPQHF.

The genes are TRBV15 and TRBJ2-7, with D maybe TRBD2 (6 bases). The CDR3 contains 15 residues. The V gene lost 1 base and the J gene lost 1 base, with 11 bases spanning the gap. The germline gives CDR1 LNHNV, CDR2 YYDKDF (reference sequence). This CDR3 is CATSRGRGESYEQYF. The CDR3 DNA reads as TGTGCCACCAGCAGAGGGCGGGGCGAATCCTACGAGCAGTACTTC.

This chain uses TRBV9 with TRBJ2-7; either TRBD1 or TRBD2 may supply D (5 bases each). Trimming took off 2 bases at V and 2 bases at J, with 11 bases between the two ends. Germline V gene sequence: CDR1 SGDLS, CDR2 YYNGEE. CDR3 length: 14 residues. CDR3 in amino acids: CASSVGTSTYEQYF. CDR3 DNA sequence: TGTGCCAGCAGCGTCGGGACCAGCACCTACGAGCAGTACTTC.

The rearrangement joins TRBV7-2 to TRBJ1-3; no clear D gene. CDR3 size: 13 residues. Germline assignment: CDR1 SGHTA and CDR2 FQGNSA. Trimming shortened V by 10 bases and J by 0 bases, and 10 bases separated the two germline ends. The CDR3 sequence is CAMLQLSGNTIYF. CDR3 coding DNA: TGTGCCATGCTTCAACTCTCTGGAAACACCATATATTTT.

With respect to this clonotype: A read error may account for a junction end that differs from germline. This chain joins TRBV7-8 and TRBJ2-1; D unclear. The CDR3 loop spans 13 amino acids. From germline, CDR1 is SGHVS and CDR2 FQNEAQ. The CDR3 DNA reads as TGCGCCAGCAGCTTGGGTGTGGACAATGAGCAGTTCTTC. This encodes CASSLGVDNEQFF. Full variable domain (outside the CDR3, taken from reference TRBV7-8 and TRBJ2-1): GAGVSQSPRYKVAKRGQDVALRCDPISGHVSLFWYQQALGQGPEFLTYFQNEAQLDKSGLPSDRFFAERPEGSVSTLKIQRTQQEDSAVYLCASSLGVDNEQFFGPGTRLTVL.